What follows is one TCR beta chain and its context. It lacks a known antigen. No base qualities exist here, and no much larger clone lies one base off it. These data belong to a study of radiotherapy plus CTLA-4 blockade in lung cancer (dated by TCRdb to between 2017 and 2018). A note on the overall study: Objective responses occurred in 18% of enrolled patients, and around 29% achieved disease control.

Focal radiation therapy combined with CTLA-4 blockade (ipilimumab) was tested in patients with chemo-refractory metastatic non-small-cell lung cancer. What the authors observed across the whole study: The strongest predictors of response, as reported, were early dynamic changes in blood T cell clones along with a rise in serum interferon-beta after radiation. After treatment with radiotherapy and ipilimumab, TCR clones that originated in tumors expanded in peripheral blood.

Library prep was done by the immunoSEQ multiplex PCR assay. The source is immuneACCESS, and TCRdb retained only in-frame sequences with V and J called. Part of the clones is not carried over; for the studies checked, unresolved V genes explain less than half of this, and the remainder is unexplained. The sample contains tens of thousands of clones, roughly 70% of them found a single time. Around an eighth of the sample lies in the top ten. The germline V gene supplies CDR1 LGHNA and CDR2 YSLEER. V is pruned by 1 base and J by 5 bases, leaving 2 bases of the junction without a gene match. Including the terminal cysteine and phenylalanine, the CDR3 comprises 14 residues. Just CDR3 DNA is preserved here, 42 bases in frame from base 1.

The sample consisted of peripheral blood, taken from a patient treated with radiotherapy plus ipilimumab. This sequence uses TRBV4-3 and TRBJ2-3; 8 central nucleotides agree with TRBD1. This TCR was recovered from a human donor with non-small cell lung cancer that progressed on radiotherapy plus ipilimumab. The DNA sequence follows: TGCGCCAGCAGCCAAGGGACAGGGAGAGATACGCAGTATTTT. Its product reads: CASSQGTGRDTQYF.